These T cell receptor beta chains were read from a single sample in a study of CD8 T cells in ankylosing spondylitis. In TCRdb, the 5' RACE reads were re-called with MiXCR into one record per CDR3 protein. The sample yields around 180,000 distinct CDR3 sequences, 10% to 15% seen once. The sequenced material came from blood, either unsorted or a sorted T cell fraction (not recorded which). The source is a female donor with ankylosing spondylitis or in good health (not recorded which). The CDR3 runs from the conserved cysteine through the conserved F or W. A D gene is named only where the DNA matches it firmly. Size tells how often a clone was seen (once, few, many) or the class of an expanded clone, and some rows leave it out.

j_call: TRBJ1-5; d_call: .; v_call: TRBV7-2; clone_size: .; cdr3_aa: CASSLRSRQPQHF; cdr3_nt: TGTGCCAGCAGCTTAAGATCCCGCCAGCCCCAGCATTTT
j_call: TRBJ1-2; d_call: TRBD1; v_call: TRBV9; clone_size: few; cdr3_aa: CASSRQGPNYGYTF; cdr3_nt: TGTGCCAGCAGCCGACAGGGCCCTAACTATGGCTACACCTTC
j_call: TRBJ2-1; d_call: .; v_call: TRBV29-1; clone_size: few; cdr3_aa: CSVKGPAYNEQFF; cdr3_nt: TGCAGCGTTAAGGGACCGGCCTACAATGAGCAGTTCTTC
j_call: TRBJ1-1; d_call: TRBD1; v_call: TRBV5-1; clone_size: few; cdr3_aa: CASSSGTGIMNTEAFF; cdr3_nt: TGCGCCAGCAGCTCCGGGACAGGGATTATGAACACTGAAGCTTTCTTT
j_call: TRBJ1-6; d_call: .; v_call: TRBV5-1; clone_size: many; cdr3_aa: CASREDTGNSPLHF; cdr3_nt: TGCGCCAGCAGGGAGGATACAGGGAATTCACCCCTCCACTTT
j_call: TRBJ2-5; d_call: TRBD2; v_call: TRBV5-1; clone_size: many; cdr3_aa: CASSPGTSWETQYF; cdr3_nt: TGCGCCAGCAGCCCTGGGACTAGTTGGGAGACCCAGTACTTC
j_call: TRBJ1-2; d_call: .; v_call: TRBV6-1; clone_size: few; cdr3_aa: CASTWDRGGYTF; cdr3_nt: TGTGCCAGCACCTGGGACCGCGGCGGCTACACCTTC
j_call: TRBJ2-2; d_call: .; v_call: TRBV4-3; clone_size: few; cdr3_aa: CASSQDLGRTGELFF; cdr3_nt: TGCGCCAGCAGCCAAGATTTGGGTCGTACCGGGGAGCTGTTTTTT
j_call: TRBJ2-5; d_call: .; v_call: TRBV20-1; clone_size: .; cdr3_aa: CSARDLRGRVVETQYF; cdr3_nt: TGCAGTGCTAGAGATCTACGGGGCAGGGTGGTAGAGACCCAGTACTTC
j_call: TRBJ2-1; d_call: .; v_call: TRBV5-1; clone_size: few; cdr3_aa: CASMRSSGSSGEQFF; cdr3_nt: TGCGCCAGCATGCGGAGTAGCGGTTCTTCCGGTGAGCAGTTCTTC